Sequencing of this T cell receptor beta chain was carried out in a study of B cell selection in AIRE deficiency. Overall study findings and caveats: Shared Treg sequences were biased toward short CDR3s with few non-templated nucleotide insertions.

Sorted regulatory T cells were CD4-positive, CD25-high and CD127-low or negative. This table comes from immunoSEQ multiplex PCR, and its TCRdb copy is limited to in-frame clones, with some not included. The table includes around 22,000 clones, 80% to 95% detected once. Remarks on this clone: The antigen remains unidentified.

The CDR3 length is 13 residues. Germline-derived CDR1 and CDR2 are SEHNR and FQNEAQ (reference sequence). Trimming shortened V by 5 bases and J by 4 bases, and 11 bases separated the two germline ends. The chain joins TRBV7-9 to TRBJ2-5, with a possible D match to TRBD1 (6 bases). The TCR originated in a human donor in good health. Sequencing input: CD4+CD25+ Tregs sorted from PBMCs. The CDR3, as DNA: TGTGCCAGCAGCGCACTACAGGGAGAGACCCAGTACTTC. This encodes CASSALQGETQYF. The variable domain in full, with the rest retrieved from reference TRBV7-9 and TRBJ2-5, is DTGVSQNPRHKITKRGQNVTFRCDPISEHNRLYWYRQTLGQGPEFLTYFQNEAQLEKSRLLSDRFSAERPKGSFSTLEIQRTEQGDSAMYLCASSALQGETQYFGPGTRLLVL.